This T cell receptor (beta chain) was recorded in a study of cytomegalovirus exposure and HLA in healthy donors. Study results and caveats: The likely explanation for a cluster of highly shared sequence variants was sequencing artifact. Researchers catalogued roughly 150 TCR beta chains as cytomegalovirus-associated. In terms of immune exposure information, only CMV serostatus was available.

Primers for the PCR totalled 60 Vbeta and 13 Jbeta. The method was immunoSEQ multiplex PCR; TCRdb's version includes in-frame clones alone and lacks a portion of them. The sample includes roughly 150,000 clones, 70% to 85% of them seen just once. As for this clone: Its matching antigen is unknown.

V lost 1 base and J lost 4, with 20 bases in between. Germline V lookup: CDR1 SGHAT, CDR2 FQNNGV. The CDR3 has 18 amino acids. V usage is TRBV11-2 and J usage is TRBJ1-3, with D possibly matching TRBD1 (5 bases). Source material: PBMCs. The TCR originated in a woman aged 50 to 65 in good health and CMV-seropositive. The CDR3 is CASSLVPGSIPSGNTIYF. The CDR3 nucleotides read TGTGCCAGCAGCTTAGTCCCAGGGTCAATCCCGTCCGGAAACACCATATATTTT.